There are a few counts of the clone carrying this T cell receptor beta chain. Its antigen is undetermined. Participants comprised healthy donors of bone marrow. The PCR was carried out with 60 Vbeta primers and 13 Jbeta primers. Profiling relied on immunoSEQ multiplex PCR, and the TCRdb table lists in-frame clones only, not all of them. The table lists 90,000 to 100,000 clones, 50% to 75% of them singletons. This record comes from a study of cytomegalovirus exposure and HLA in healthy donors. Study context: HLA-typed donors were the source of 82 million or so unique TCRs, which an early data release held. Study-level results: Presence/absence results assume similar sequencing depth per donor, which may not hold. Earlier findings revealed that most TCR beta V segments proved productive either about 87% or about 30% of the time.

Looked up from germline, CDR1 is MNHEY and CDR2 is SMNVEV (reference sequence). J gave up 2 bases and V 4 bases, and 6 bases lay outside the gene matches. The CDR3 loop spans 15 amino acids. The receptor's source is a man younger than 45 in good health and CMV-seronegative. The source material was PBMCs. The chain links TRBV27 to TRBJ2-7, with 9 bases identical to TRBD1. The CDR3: CASSSYRGLAYEQYF. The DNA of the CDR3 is TGTGCCAGCAGTTCTTACAGGGGGCTCGCCTACGAGCAGTACTTC.